The clone carrying this T cell receptor beta chain has more than one count but fewer than ten. Its target is unknown. The sample belongs to a study of beta chain features in type 1 diabetes. All of the isolated RNA was reverse transcribed, so expressed TCRB transcripts were sequenced. It was found that naive, central memory and regulatory T cell samples averaged about 3.4 million reads. TCRdb's copy holds only in-frame clones and misses some; the assay was immunoSEQ multiplex PCR. The table shows 140,000 to 150,000 clones, with about 50% occurring only once. Study findings and constraints: Whether HLA type influences TCRB rearrangement remained unresolved here. PCR might preferentially amplify shorter templates, equally in patients and controls. For Type 1 diabetes patients, all four CD4+ subsets carried TCRB CDR3s that were moderately but significantly shorter.

Trimming shortened V by 3 bases and J by 1 base, and 18 bases separated the two germline ends. CDR3 size: 17 residues. In germline, CDR1 is KGHSH, CDR2 LQKENI. V is TRBV18 and J is TRBJ1-2; weak D call: TRBD1 (5 bases). The specimen sequenced was Tregs from blood. This clonotype was obtained from a man aged 18 to 35 in good health. The chain's CDR3 is CASSPRGSGGDNYGYTF. CDR3 DNA: TGTGCCAGCTCACCGAGAGGTTCAGGAGGGGATAACTATGGCTACACCTTC.